This entry features one T cell receptor beta chain sequence. The antigen remains undetermined. The CDR3 runs 16 residues. Germline V gives CDR1 SGHDN, CDR2 FVKESK. Trimming at V came to 3 bases and at J to 8 bases, leaving 8 bases not matched to a gene. The data belong to a study of response to subunit inactivated influenza vaccine. Study-level findings and limits: Authors suggested each seasonal influenza vaccination recruits few new T cells.

TCRdb redid the calling of the RT-PCR reads with MiXCR, one entry per CDR3 protein. The repertoire has around 710,000 distinct CDR3 sequences, about 15% of them found once; the top ten carry 5.5% to 7%. The sample here was PBMCs from blood, taken 14 to 15 days before vaccination. The receptor was isolated from a man in his forties or fifties who received an inactivated influenza vaccine. The rearrangement joins TRBV14 to TRBJ2-1; 12 bases agree with TRBD1. Here the CDR3 reads CASSHTGTGGIDEQFF. CDR3 nucleotides: TGTGCCAGCAGCCATACCGGGACAGGGGGCATCGATGAGCAGTTCTTC.